This T cell receptor beta chain derives from a study of blood T cell repertoires in COVID-19. Study summary: Sites across the United States, Italy and Spain contributed samples from acute and convalescent COVID-19. The analysed material was cDNA or gDNA that came from T cells, B-cell-depleted T cells, or PBMCs.

Original data processing: Estimates of nucleated cell counts were drawn from the amplification of reference gene primers. Only in-frame clones appear in the TCRdb table, and some are missing; sequencing was by immunoSEQ multiplex PCR. The DNA was the basis for D and trimming; V, J and clone size are from that table. The sample includes approximately 110,000 clones, around four fifths of them seen just once. Germline V gives CDR1 SGHTA, CDR2 FQGNSA. Trimming pared 2 bases from V and 2 bases from J, leaving 9 bases between. The CDR3 is made up of 15 amino acids. This clone appeared a single time. The sample taken for sequencing was peripheral blood. V usage is TRBV7-2 and J usage is TRBJ1-4; tentatively, D is TRBD1 (6 bases). This TCR derives from a woman aged 55 to 70 with acute or convalescent COVID-19. Here the CDR3 DNA reads TGTGCCAGCAGCTTAAGGGGGACGACTAATGAAAAACTGTTTTTT. It is translated as CASSLRGTTNEKLFF.